Included here is one T cell receptor (beta chain) sequence, with context. As yet, its antigen is unknown. The ends were cut back, 0 bases at V and 3 bases at J, with 8 bases in the middle. Germline values: CDR1 SEHNR, CDR2 FQNEAQ (reference sequence). This CDR3 is built from 14 residues. The data derive from a study of cytomegalovirus exposure and HLA in healthy donors. Findings and limits, study-wide: Cytomegalovirus association was assigned to about 180 TCR beta chains. More clonal expansion characterized HLA-associated TCR beta chains than equally common others in a later analysis. Immune exposure was documented only through CMV serostatus. A missense DCLRE1C variant was associated with V- and J-gene trimming of TCR beta chains in a later analysis, and an independent cohort replicated the association.

The primer mix had 60 Vbeta and 13 Jbeta primers. Sequencing used immunoSEQ multiplex PCR; TCRdb keeps in-frame clones, though not all of them. The sample includes approximately 220,000 clones, roughly 83% of them seen just once. The sequence was collected from a boy aged 2-9 years in good health and CMV-seronegative. This chain connects TRBV7-9 to TRBJ1-1; D is undetermined. Sequenced: PBMCs. CDR3 sequence reads: CASSLARRYTEAFF. The DNA of the CDR3 is TGTGCCAGCAGCTTAGCGCGGAGGTACACTGAAGCTTTCTTT.